What follows describes a single TCR beta chain. The antigen is unknown. Germline V gene lookup returns CDR1 LNHDA and CDR2 SQIVND (reference sequence). V lost 5 bases to trimming and J lost 8 bases, with 15 bases between them. This CDR3 spans 14 amino acids. This entry is derived from a study of OX40 agonist ivuxolimab in advanced cancers. Autoimmune disease history or systemic immunosuppression led to patients being barred. Sampled blood was obtained at baseline, cycle 4 day 1, and cycle 7 day 1. Study-level points and caveats: Some nonresponders also had low normalized T-cell clonal expansion.

Sequencing was performed with immunoSEQ multiplex PCR; in TCRdb, only in-frame clones are kept and a portion is missing. This repertoire shows 70,000 to 95,000 clones, about nine tenths found once; its top ten account for roughly 0.54%. Sequencing used CD4+ or CD8+ T cells sorted from blood, obtained in a trial of the OX40 agonist ivuxolimab. The clonotype originates from an adult with an advanced solid tumor such as melanoma, head and neck, liver or kidney cancer. This chain links TRBV19 with TRBJ2-2; no firm D call. The CDR3 protein is CASSLSAGRGELFF. The CDR3 DNA sequence: TGTGCCAGTAGTCTTTCGGCTGGCCGTGGGGAGCTGTTTTTT.